This T cell receptor (beta chain) was profiled in a study of blood T cells in healthy people across ages. Trimming cost V 2 bases and J 1 base; bases outside gene matches: 7. Germline CDR1 is DFQATT and CDR2 is SNEGSKA (reference sequence). This CDR3 contains 15 residues. A second PCR of 7 to 11 cycles used a sample-barcoded 5' primer and a J-beta primer mix. TCRdb used MiXCR to reprocess the 5' RACE reads, holding one entry per CDR3 protein. The top ten hold under 65% of the sample, which has 380,000 or so distinct CDR3 sequences, 50% to 60% seen once. The rearrangement links TRBV20-1 to TRBJ2-5, with TRBD2 matching over 7 bases. The sample was blood. This clonotype was obtained from a man aged 55 to 70 in good health. The CDR3 nucleotides read TGCAGTGCTAGAATACCGGGCGGGAGCCAAGAGACCCAGTACTTC. Translated: CSARIPGGSQETQYF.